The sequence of this T cell receptor beta chain was determined in a study of radiotherapy plus CTLA-4 blockade in lung cancer. About the research overall: Objective response was observed in roughly 17% of patients, and disease control in about 30%. Study results and limitations: Blood-borne expansion of tumor-derived TCR clones followed radiotherapy plus ipilimumab.

As to this clone: Its antigen is undetermined.

Alongside CTLA-4 blockade with ipilimumab, patients with chemo-refractory metastatic non-small-cell lung cancer received focal radiation. CDR1 MNHEY and CDR2 SVGAGI come from the germline V gene. Trimming took 7 bases from V and 4 from J, leaving 19 bases between them. This CDR3 region has 15 residues. Profiled with immunoSEQ multiplex PCR; TCRdb holds only in-frame clones, not every one. There are under 55,000 clones in the sample; roughly three quarters occur only once, and 2.5% to 3.5% lies in the top ten. The source is a human donor with non-small cell lung cancer who had a partial response to radiotherapy plus ipilimumab. The chain recombines TRBV6-5 with TRBJ1-1; D is perhaps TRBD1 (5 bases). The sequencing here drew on peripheral blood, taken from a patient treated with radiotherapy plus ipilimumab. This CDR3 reads CASTLASGIGTEAFF. DNA for the CDR3: TGTGCCAGCACCCTTGCCTCAGGGATTGGCACTGAAGCTTTCTTT.